The entry below gives a single TCR beta chain sequence along with its context. This entry belongs to a study of cytomegalovirus exposure and HLA in healthy donors. Whole-study context: Drawn from HLA-typed donors, about 82 million unique TCRs were held in an early data release.

The V and J ends lost 1 base and 6 bases respectively, with 15 bases between them. The germline gives CDR1 SGHVS, CDR2 FQNEAQ. This CDR3 region has 16 residues. The PCR contained 60 Vbeta and 13 Jbeta primers. Libraries were prepared by immunoSEQ multiplex PCR; TCRdb keeps only in-frame clonotypes and omits some of them. There are 160,000 or so clones in the sample; roughly 80% occur only once, and roughly 6.3% lies in the top ten. Healthy bone marrow donors made up the donor group. There were likely unrecorded immune exposures, though donors were nominally healthy when sampled. Material: PBMCs. The sequence was obtained from a male donor in good health and CMV-seropositive. This chain links TRBV7-8 with TRBJ1-4; the D is unclear. CDR3 region: CASSLDGLVTYEKLFF. The DNA for the CDR3 is TGTGCCAGCAGCTTAGACGGTTTGGTGACTTATGAAAAACTGTTTTTT.